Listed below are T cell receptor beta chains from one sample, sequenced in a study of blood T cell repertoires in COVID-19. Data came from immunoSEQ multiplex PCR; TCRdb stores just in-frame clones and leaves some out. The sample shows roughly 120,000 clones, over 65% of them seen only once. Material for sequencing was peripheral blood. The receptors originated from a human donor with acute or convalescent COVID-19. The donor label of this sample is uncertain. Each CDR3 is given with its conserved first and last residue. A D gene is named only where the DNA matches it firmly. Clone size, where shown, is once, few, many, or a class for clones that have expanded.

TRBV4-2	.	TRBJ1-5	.	TGTGCCAGCAGCCAAAGTACAGGGTTAGGTAGCAATCAGCCCCAGCATTTT	CASSQSTGLGSNQPQHF
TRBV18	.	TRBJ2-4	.	TGTGCCAGCTCACCAAGTTTTTCGACGGGGGACATTCAGTACTTC	CASSPSFSTGDIQYF
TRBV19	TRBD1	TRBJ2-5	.	TGTGCCAGTAGTGTGGGACAGGGCCAAGAGACCCAGTACTTC	CASSVGQGQETQYF
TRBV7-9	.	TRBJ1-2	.	TGTGCCAGCAGCCATAACAGGGCCCCCCTTTATGGCTACACCTTC	CASSHNRAPLYGYTF
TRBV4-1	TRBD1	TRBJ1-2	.	TGCGCCAGCAGCCACACAGGGGGCAAGAATTATGGCTACACCTTC	CASSHTGGKNYGYTF
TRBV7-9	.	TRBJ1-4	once	TGTGCCAGCAGCTTAAGGGGCGCGGAAACTAATGAAAAACTGTTTTTT	CASSLRGAETNEKLFF
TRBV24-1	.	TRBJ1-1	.	TGTGCCACTAGCGACCAGAGGGAAACTGAAGCTTTCTTT	CATSDQRETEAFF
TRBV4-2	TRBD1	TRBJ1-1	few	TGTGCCAGCAGCCAAGAACAGGGGGCTGAAGCTTTCTTT	CASSQEQGAEAFF
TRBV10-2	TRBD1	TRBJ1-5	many	TGCGCCAGCAGTCCCTTCCGGGACAGTAATCAGCCCCAGCATTTT	CASSPFRDSNQPQHF
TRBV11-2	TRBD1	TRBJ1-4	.	TGTGCCAGCAGCTACCGGGACAGCCACGAGAGGAATGAAAAACTGTTTTTT	CASSYRDSHERNEKLFF
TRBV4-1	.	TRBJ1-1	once	TGCGCCAGCAGCCAAGGCACTTTTGAAGCTTTCTTT	CASSQGTFEAFF
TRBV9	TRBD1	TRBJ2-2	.	TGTGCCAGCAGCGTAAGACAGGGCATCGGAGAGCTGTTTTTT	CASSVRQGIGELFF
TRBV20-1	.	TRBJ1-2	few	TGCAGTGCTAGTGACCAGGGCAACTATGGCTACACCTTC	CSASDQGNYGYTF
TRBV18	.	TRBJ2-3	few	TGTGCCAGCTCACTCACTATGAGCACAGATACGCAGTATTTT	CASSLTMSTDTQYF
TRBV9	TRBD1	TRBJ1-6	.	TGTGCCAGCAGCGAAGACAGGGGATACAATTCACCCCTCCACTTT	CASSEDRGYNSPLHF
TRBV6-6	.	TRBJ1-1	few	TGTGCCAGCAGTGATATGAGTGGGAACACTGAAGCTTTCTTT	CASSDMSGNTEAFF
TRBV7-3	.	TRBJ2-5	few	TGTGCCAGCAGCTTACTAGTGAGGGAGACCCAGTACTTC	CASSLLVRETQYF
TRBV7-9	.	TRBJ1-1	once	TGTGCCAGCAGCTCTTGGGGGGACACTGAAGCTTTCTTT	CASSSWGDTEAFF
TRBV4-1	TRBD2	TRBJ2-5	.	TGCGCCAGCAGCCATTTAGCCCTAGGGAGCGGGGGGTACCAAGAGACCCAGTACTTC	CASSHLALGSGGYQETQYF
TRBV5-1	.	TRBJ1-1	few	TGCGCCAGCAGCCCGGATGGGGGGAGGGGCACTGAAGCTTTCTTT	CASSPDGGRGTEAFF
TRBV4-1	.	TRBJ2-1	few	TGCGCCAGCAGCCAAGATCGGGGAATCGTCGGCAGGTACAATGAGCAGTTCTTC	CASSQDRGIVGRYNEQFF
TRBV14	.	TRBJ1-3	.	TGTGCCAGCAGTTTCGACAGGAGCTCTGGAAACACCATATATTTT	CASSFDRSSGNTIYF
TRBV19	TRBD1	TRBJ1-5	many	TGTGCCAGTAGTATCCACCCGGGACAGGGGTTGGTGTGGGGCAATCAGCCCCAGCATTTT	CASSIHPGQGLVWGNQPQHF
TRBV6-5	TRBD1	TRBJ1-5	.	TGTGCCGTCCGGCAGGGGGGTCGCAATCAGCCCCAGCATTTT	CAVRQGGRNQPQHF
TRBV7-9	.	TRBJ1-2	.	TGTGCCAGCAGCTTCGGACAAAAGGGTGGCTACACCTTC	CASSFGQKGGYTF
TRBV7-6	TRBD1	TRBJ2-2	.	TGTGCCAGCAGCTTATACGGACAGGGGGGCGGGGAGCTGTTTTTT	CASSLYGQGGGELFF
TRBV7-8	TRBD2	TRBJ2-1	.	TGTGCCAGCAGCTTTGGCCGGACTAGCGGGCGTTTCTCCTACAATGAGCAGTTCTTC	CASSFGRTSGRFSYNEQFF
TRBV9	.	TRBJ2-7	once	TGTGCCAGCAGCGTGGGGACATCCTTCTCCTACGAGCAGTACTTC	CASSVGTSFSYEQYF
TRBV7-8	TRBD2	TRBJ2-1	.	TGTGCCAGCAGCTTAAAGCGGGGGCCCTATAATGAGCAGTTCTTC	CASSLKRGPYNEQFF
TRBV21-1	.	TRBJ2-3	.	TGTGCCAGCAGCACCGGATCCGAAATACAGAGCACAGATACGCAGTATTTT	CASSTGSEIQSTDTQYF
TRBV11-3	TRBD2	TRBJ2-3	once	TGTGCCAGCAGCGTGGGGAGGGCGGATACGCAGTATTTT	CASSVGRADTQYF
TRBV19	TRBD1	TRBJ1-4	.	TGTGCCAGTAGCACCGGGACAGGGTTTGAAAAACTGTTTTTT	CASSTGTGFEKLFF
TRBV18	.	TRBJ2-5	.	TGTGCCAGCTCACCATCGGGGACCCAGTACTTC	CASSPSGTQYF
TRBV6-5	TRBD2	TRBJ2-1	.	TGTGCCAGCAGGGGGAGGGATCTCTACAATGAGCAGTTCTTC	CASRGRDLYNEQFF
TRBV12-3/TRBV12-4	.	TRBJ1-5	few	TGTGCCAGCAGGTCAGGGTTCAATCAGCCCCAGCATTTT	CASRSGFNQPQHF
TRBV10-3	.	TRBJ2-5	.	TGTGCCATCAGTGACAGGGTGGAGGAGACCCAGTACTTC	CAISDRVEETQYF
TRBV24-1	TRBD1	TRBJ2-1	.	TGTGCCACCAGTGAGTTGCCCGGGACAGGGGACACTGGTGAGCAGTTCTTC	CATSELPGTGDTGEQFF
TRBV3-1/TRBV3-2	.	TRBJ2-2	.	TGTGCCAGCAGCCAAGGGACAGCGAACACCGGGGAGCTGTTTTTT	CASSQGTANTGELFF
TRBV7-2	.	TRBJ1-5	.	TGTGCCAGCAGCCCCCAGGCTAGCAATCAGCCCCAGCATTTT	CASSPQASNQPQHF
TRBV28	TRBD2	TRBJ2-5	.	TGTGCCAGACCACTGGGGAGGGGAGAGACCCAGTACTTC	CARPLGRGETQYF
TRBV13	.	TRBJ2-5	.	TGTGCCAGCAGTAGGGGCTCGGAGACCCAGTACTTC	CASSRGSETQYF
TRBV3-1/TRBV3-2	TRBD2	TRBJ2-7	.	TGTGCCAGCAGCCAAGACTTAGCGGGGGGAAAGGAGCAGTACTTC	CASSQDLAGGKEQYF
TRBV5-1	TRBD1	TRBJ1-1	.	TGCGCCAGCGGGGACAGCATGAACACTGAAGCTTTCTTT	CASGDSMNTEAFF
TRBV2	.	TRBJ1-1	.	TGTGCCAGCAGTCTCAACACTGAAGCTTTCTTT	CASSLNTEAFF